This TCR beta chain comes out of a study of early stage breast cancer tumors. V was cut by 0 bases and J by 4 bases, with 9 bases left in between. The CDR3 is 14 residues long. CDR1 is KGHSH, CDR2 LQKENI, per germline. Measured with immunoSEQ multiplex PCR; TCRdb has only the in-frame clones, and not every one. This sample yields about 28,000 clones, of which approximately 80% are seen a single time; about 13% belongs to the top ten. The rearrangement links TRBV18 to TRBJ1-2; D is undetermined. The receptor's source is a person between 55 and 69 years old with breast cancer. The sample consisted of blood. The CDR3 DNA sequence: TGTGCCAGCTCACCACCGGCGGCAGCCTATGGCTACACCTTC. As protein: CASSPPAAAYGYTF.